This record looks at one TCR beta chain sequence and its context. Its antigen remains unidentified. Germline CDR1 MGHDK, CDR2 SYGVNS. The CDR3 spans 13 residues. V dropped 6 bases and J dropped 6; count of bases not matched to a gene: 6. This specimen comes from a study of T cell responses to AZD1222 COVID-19 vaccine. Study-wide findings and caveats: At study baseline, merely a handful of AZD1222 recipients were seropositive. With two AZD1222 doses given, Spike-specific TCR breadth and depth both rose.

Profiling relied on immunoSEQ multiplex PCR, and the TCRdb table lists in-frame clones only, not all of them. The sample contains roughly 120,000 clones, 85% to 90% of which appear only once. The rearrangement uses TRBV25-1 and TRBJ1-2; 8 positions match TRBD1. The clonotype originates from an adult in good health. The sequences come from peripheral blood, collected on day 0 of AZD1222 vaccination. Here the CDR3 reads CASRRDRGHGYTF. CDR3 DNA sequence: TGTGCCAGCAGGAGAGACAGGGGCCATGGCTACACCTTC.